This T cell receptor (beta chain) was profiled in a study of regulatory T cells in long-lasting Graves disease. Per germline, CDR1 LNHDA and CDR2 SQIVND (reference sequence). The ends were cut back, 8 bases at V and 0 bases at J, with 17 bases in the middle. CDR3 length: 16 amino acids. Construction of TCR beta libraries relied on iRepertoire HTBI primers and on Arm-PCR targeting CDR3 regions. TCRdb reprocessed the multiplex PCR reads with MiXCR, giving one entry per CDR3 protein. The data contain hundreds of thousands of distinct CDR3 sequences, about 13% of them seen just once; the ten biggest clones take up approximately 9.3%. The time point was: newly diagnosed GD, antithyroid drugs for less than 3 months. RNA from PBMCs was the source of the TCR library. This clonotype was observed many times. The same data also went into a second study, on T cells in Graves' hyperthyroidism and ophthalmopathy.

This receptor was obtained from a man younger than 40 with Graves disease. The chain couples TRBV19 to TRBJ1-5; the D is unclear. The input for sequencing was peripheral blood mononuclear cells (PBMCs), taken at new diagnosis, from a patient treated with antithyroid drugs. This CDR3 is CASLPAWAYSNQPQHF. CDR3 nucleotides: TGTGCCAGTCTACCTGCGTGGGCTTATAGCAATCAGCCCCAGCATTTT.